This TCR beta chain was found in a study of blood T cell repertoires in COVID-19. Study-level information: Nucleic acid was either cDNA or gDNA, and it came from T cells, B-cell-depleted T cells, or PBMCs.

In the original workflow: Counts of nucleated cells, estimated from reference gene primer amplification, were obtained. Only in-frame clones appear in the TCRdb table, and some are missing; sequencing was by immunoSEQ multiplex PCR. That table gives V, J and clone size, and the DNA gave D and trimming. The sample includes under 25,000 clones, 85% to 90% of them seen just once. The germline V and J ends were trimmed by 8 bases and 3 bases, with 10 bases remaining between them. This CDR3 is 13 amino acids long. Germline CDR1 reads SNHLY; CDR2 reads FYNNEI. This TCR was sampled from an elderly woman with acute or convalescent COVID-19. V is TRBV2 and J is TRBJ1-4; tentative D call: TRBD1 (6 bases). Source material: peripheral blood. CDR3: CASGDISNEKLFF. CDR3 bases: TGTGCCAGCGGGGACATCTCTAATGAAAAACTGTTTTTT.